Listed below are T cell receptor beta chains from one sample, sequenced in a study of CD8 T cells in Susac syndrome. From the immunoSEQ multiplex PCR reads, TCRdb called clonotypes with MiXCR, one entry per CDR3 protein. The sample lists 160,000 or so distinct CDR3 sequences; approximately 94% were seen once. The sequenced material came from CD4+ T cells from PBMCs. The source is a human donor with Susac syndrome. Each CDR3 is given with its conserved first and last residue. The order of the fields is clone size, V gene, CDR3 length, J gene, D gene, CDR3 protein, CDR3 DNA. A D gene is named only where the DNA matches it firmly. Only part of the rows carry a size: once, few, many, or a class if the clone is expanded.

.,TRBV3-1,13,TRBJ1-2,.,CASSQVAGSGYTF,TGTGCCAGCAGCCAAGTGGCAGGGTCTGGCTACACCTTC
.,TRBV6-2/TRBV6-3,13,TRBJ2-1,.,CASSFTPDGGQFF,TGTGCCAGCAGTTTTACTCCTGACGGTGGGCAGTTCTTC
.,TRBV12-5,12,TRBJ1-1,.,CASGLEYTEAFF,TGTGCTAGTGGTTTGGAGTACACTGAAGCTTTCTTT
few,TRBV20-1,14,TRBJ2-3,.,CSARDRGSTDTQYF,TGCAGTGCTAGAGATCGTGGGAGCACAGATACGCAGTATTTT
once,TRBV27,14,TRBJ1-1,.,CASSRTPGGSEAFF,TGTGCCAGCAGTAGGACCCCCGGAGGCTCTGAAGCTTTCTTT
.,TRBV7-2,16,TRBJ2-7,.,CASSSPGKGDPYEQYF,TGTGCCAGCAGCTCCCCGGGGAAGGGGGACCCCTACGAGCAGTACTTC
.,TRBV4-3,15,TRBJ2-2,.,CASSQEAQGAGELFF,TGCGCCAGCAGCCAAGAGGCCCAGGGAGCCGGGGAGCTGTTTTTT
.,TRBV20-1,12,TRBJ2-5,.,CSAVADQETQYF,TGCAGTGCCGTAGCGGACCAAGAGACCCAGTACTTC
.,TRBV19,15,TRBJ1-1,TRBD1,CASRLGQGADTEAFF,TGTGCCAGTAGGCTAGGACAGGGGGCGGACACTGAAGCTTTCTTT
.,TRBV12-3/TRBV12-4,15,TRBJ2-1,.,CASSLVQTRTDEQFF,TGTGCCAGCAGTTTAGTCCAAACTCGCACGGATGAGCAGTTCTTC
once,TRBV6-5,17,TRBJ1-3,.,CASSSLGGGISENTIYF,TGTGCCAGCAGTTCCCTCGGCGGGGGAATCTCTGAAAACACCATATATTTT
few,TRBV11-1,14,TRBJ1-6,TRBD1,CASSSGTGSSPLHF,TGTGCCAGCAGCTCCGGGACAGGGAGTTCACCCCTCCACTTT
.,TRBV3-1,16,TRBJ1-3,TRBD1,CASSPVWTGPGNTIYF,TGTGCCAGCAGCCCGGTATGGACAGGTCCCGGAAACACCATATATTTT
.,TRBV2,14,TRBJ1-2,TRBD1,CASSESGTAYGYTF,TGTGCCAGCAGTGAGTCCGGGACAGCCTATGGCTACACCTTC
.,TRBV5-4,16,TRBJ2-1,TRBD2,CASSPTSGGAGDEQFF,TGTGCCAGCAGCCCGACTAGCGGGGGGGCCGGGGATGAGCAGTTCTTC
.,TRBV3-1,14,TRBJ2-2,.,CASSPDAAPGELFF,TGTGCCAGCAGCCCCGATGCCGCACCAGGGGAGCTGTTTTTT